This TCR beta chain was retrieved from a study of T cell repertoires in aging, cancer and after chemotherapy. Study background: Donor ages fell into six groups from 30 or younger up to 70 or older. About 9 million TCR reads were in the whole dataset. Paired samples before and after chemotherapy came from glioblastoma patients receiving temozolomide-based therapy.

Amplification of TCR beta used genomic DNA extracted from peripheral blood. A remark on this clonotype: What it recognizes is unknown.

Rearranged V-D-J TRB sequences were amplified with a mixed TRB-A/B primer pool. TCRdb recomputed calls from the multiplex PCR reads with MiXCR, one row per CDR3 protein. In the table there are 2,000 to 3,000 distinct CDR3 sequences, 20% to 30% of which are singletons. Germline values: CDR1 MNHEY, CDR2 SMNVEV (reference sequence). Deletions cut 6 bases from V and 2 bases from J, with 17 bases between. The length of the CDR3 is 16 residues. Broader study findings: No conclusions about immunological memory after chemotherapy can be drawn from the repertoire data.

The sample was blood. The clonotype comes from a human donor with a solid tumor. The chain joins TRBV27 to TRBJ1-5; perhaps TRBD1 as D (5 bases). This CDR3 reads CASSSITRGGNQPQHF. CDR3 in DNA: TGTGCCAGCAGCTCCATCACAAGGGGCGGCAATCAGCCCCAGCATTTT.